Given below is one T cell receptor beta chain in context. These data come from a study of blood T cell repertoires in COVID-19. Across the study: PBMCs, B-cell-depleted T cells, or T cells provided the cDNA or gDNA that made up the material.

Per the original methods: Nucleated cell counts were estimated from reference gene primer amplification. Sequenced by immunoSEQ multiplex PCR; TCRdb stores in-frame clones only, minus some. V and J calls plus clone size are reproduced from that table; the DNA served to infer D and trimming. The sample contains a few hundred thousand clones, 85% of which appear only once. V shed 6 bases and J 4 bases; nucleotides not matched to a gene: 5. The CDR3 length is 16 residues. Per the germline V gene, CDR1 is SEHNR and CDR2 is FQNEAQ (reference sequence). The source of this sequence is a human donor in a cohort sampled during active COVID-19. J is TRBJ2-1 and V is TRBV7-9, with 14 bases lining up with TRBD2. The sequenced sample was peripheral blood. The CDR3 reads CASSSRLAGGYNEQFF. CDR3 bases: TGTGCCAGCAGTTCCAGACTAGCGGGGGGGTACAATGAGCAGTTCTTC.